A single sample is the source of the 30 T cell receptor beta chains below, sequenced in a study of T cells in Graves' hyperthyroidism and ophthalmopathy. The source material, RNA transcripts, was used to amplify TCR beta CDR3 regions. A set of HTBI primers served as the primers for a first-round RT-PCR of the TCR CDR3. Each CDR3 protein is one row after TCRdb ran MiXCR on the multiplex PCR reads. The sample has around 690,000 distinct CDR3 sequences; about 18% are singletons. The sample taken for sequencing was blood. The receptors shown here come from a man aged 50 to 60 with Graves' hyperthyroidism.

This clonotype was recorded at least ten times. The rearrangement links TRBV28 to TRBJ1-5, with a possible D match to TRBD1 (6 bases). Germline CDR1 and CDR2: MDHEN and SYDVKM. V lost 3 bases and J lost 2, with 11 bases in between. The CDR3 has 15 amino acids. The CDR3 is CASSFTGSGNQPQHF. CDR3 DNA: TGTGCCAGCAGTTTCACAGGGAGTGGCAATCAGCCCCAGCATTTT.

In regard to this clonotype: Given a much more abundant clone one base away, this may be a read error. The CDR3 reads CASSTPLGGRGSYEQYF. CDR3 DNA sequence: TGTGCCAGCAGTACGCCTTTGGGGGGGCGGGGGAGCTACGAGCAGTACTTC. The rearrangement links TRBV28 to TRBJ2-7; D is possibly TRBD2 (7 bases). The CDR3 sequence is 17 residues long. The V gene's germline CDR1 is MDHEN and CDR2 SYDVKM. V lost 5 bases and J lost 3, with 23 bases in between.

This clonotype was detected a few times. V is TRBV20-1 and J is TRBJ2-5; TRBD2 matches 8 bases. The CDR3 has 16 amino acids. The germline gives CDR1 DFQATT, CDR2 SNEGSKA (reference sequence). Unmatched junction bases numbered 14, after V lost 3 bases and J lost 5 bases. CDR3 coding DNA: TGCAGTGCTAGGGCCCCCCACATGAGCGGGAGTGAGACCCAGTACTTC. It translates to CSARAPHMSGSETQYF.

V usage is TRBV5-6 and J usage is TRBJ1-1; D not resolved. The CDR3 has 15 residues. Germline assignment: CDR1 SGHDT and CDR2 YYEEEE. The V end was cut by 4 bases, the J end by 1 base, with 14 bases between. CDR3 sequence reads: CASSPATGSNTEAFF. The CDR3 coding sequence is TGTGCCAGCAGCCCAGCGACCGGCTCGAACACTGAAGCTTTCTTT.

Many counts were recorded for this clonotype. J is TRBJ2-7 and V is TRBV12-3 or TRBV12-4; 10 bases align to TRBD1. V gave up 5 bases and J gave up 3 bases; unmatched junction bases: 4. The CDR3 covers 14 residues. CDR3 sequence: CASSETGGNYEQYF. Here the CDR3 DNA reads TGTGCCAGCAGTGAGACAGGGGGCAACTACGAGCAGTACTTC.

The CDR3 is CAWSGSGQDTDTQYF. DNA for the CDR3: TGTGCCTGGAGCGGGTCGGGCCAGGACACAGATACGCAGTATTTT. This chain connects TRBV30 to TRBJ2-3; D not resolved. The CDR3 has 15 amino acids. Germline loops: CDR1 GTSNPN, CDR2 SVGIG (reference sequence). Trimming cost V 3 bases and J 2 bases, with 15 bases left between them.

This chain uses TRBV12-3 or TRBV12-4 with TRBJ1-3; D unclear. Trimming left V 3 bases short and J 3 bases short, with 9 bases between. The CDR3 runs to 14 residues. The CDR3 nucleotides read TGTGCCAGCAGTTTGAGGGAGGGTGGAAACACCATATATTTT. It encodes CASSLREGGNTIYF.

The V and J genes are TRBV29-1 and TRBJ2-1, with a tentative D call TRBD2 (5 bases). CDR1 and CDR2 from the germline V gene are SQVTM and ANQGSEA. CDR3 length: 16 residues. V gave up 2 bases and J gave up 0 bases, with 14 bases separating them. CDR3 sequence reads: CSVESLARGSYNEQFF. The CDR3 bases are TGCAGCGTTGAATCGCTGGCCCGGGGCTCCTACAATGAGCAGTTCTTC.

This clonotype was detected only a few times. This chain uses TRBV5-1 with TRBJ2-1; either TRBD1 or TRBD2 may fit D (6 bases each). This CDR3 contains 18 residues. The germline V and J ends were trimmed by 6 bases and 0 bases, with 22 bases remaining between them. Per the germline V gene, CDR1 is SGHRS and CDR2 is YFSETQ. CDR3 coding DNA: TGCGCCAGCATGAGCAGGGGCGACTCCGGGGGCTCCTACAATGAGCAGTTCTTC. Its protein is CASMSRGDSGGSYNEQFF.

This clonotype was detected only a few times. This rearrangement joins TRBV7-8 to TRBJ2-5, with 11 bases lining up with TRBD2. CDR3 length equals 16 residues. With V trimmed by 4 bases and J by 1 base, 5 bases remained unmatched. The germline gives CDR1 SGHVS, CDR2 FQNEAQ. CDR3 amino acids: CASSSFGTSGQETQYF. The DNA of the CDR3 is TGTGCCAGCAGCTCCTTTGGGACTAGCGGCCAAGAGACCCAGTACTTC.

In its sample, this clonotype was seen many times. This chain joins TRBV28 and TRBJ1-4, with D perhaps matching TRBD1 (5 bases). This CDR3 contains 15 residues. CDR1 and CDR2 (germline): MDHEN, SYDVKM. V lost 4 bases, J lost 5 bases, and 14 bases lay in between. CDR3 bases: TGTGCCAGCAGTTATACAGGTGACAGAAATGAAAAACTGTTTTTT. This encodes CASSYTGDRNEKLFF.

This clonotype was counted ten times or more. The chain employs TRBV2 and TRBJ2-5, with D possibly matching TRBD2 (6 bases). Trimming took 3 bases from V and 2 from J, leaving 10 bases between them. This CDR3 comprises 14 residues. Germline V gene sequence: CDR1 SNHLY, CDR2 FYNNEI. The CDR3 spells CASSDPGGQETQYF. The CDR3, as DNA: TGTGCCAGCAGTGATCCTGGGGGGCAAGAGACCCAGTACTTC.

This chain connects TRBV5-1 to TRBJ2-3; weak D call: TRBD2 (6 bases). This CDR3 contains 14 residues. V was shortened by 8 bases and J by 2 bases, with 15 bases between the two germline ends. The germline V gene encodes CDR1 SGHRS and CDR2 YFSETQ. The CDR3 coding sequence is TGCGCCAGTAGCGAGGGGACTTCCACAGATACGCAGTATTTT. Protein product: CASSEGTSTDTQYF.

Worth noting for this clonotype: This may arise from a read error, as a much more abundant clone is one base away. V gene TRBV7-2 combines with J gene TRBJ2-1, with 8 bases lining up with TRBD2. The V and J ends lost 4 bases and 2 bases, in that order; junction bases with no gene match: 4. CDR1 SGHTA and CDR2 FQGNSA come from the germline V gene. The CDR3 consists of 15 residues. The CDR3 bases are TGTGCCAGCAGCTCCTCGACTAGCGCCTACAATGAGCAGTTCTTC. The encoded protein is CASSSSTSAYNEQFF.

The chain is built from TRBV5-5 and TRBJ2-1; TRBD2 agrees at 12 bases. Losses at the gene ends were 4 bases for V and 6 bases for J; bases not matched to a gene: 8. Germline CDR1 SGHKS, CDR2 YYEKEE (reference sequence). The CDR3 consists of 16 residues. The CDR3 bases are TGTGCCAGCAGCCAACAGACTAGCGGGAGATTCAATGAGCAGTTCTTC. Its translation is CASSQQTSGRFNEQFF. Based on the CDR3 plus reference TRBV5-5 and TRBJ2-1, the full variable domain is DAGVTQSPTHLIKTRGQQVTLRCSPISGHKSVSWYQQVLGQGPQFIFQYYEKEERGRGNFPDRFSARQFPNYSSELNVNALLLGDSALYLCASSQQTSGRFNEQFFGPGTRLTVL.

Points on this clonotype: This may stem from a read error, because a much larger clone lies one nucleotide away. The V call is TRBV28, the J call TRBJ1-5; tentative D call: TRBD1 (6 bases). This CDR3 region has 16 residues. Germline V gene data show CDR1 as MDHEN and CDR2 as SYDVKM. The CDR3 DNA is TGTGCCAGCAGCCTTTGGACAGTAACTTTCAATCGGCCCCAGCATTTT. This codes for CASSLWTVTFNRPQHF.

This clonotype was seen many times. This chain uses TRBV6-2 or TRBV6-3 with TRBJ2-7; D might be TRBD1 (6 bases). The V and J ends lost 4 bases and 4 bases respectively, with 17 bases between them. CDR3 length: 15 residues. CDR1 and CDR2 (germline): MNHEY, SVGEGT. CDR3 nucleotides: TGTGCCAGCAGTTCCCACCACTGGACAGAATACGAGCAGTACTTC. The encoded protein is CASSSHHWTEYEQYF.

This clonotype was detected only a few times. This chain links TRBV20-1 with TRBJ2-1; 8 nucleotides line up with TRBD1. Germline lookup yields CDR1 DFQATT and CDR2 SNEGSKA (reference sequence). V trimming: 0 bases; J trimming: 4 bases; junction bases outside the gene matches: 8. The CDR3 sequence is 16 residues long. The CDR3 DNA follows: TGCAGTGCTAGAGACTGGGACAGGACTGATTACAATGAGCAGTTCTTC. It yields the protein CSARDWDRTDYNEQFF.

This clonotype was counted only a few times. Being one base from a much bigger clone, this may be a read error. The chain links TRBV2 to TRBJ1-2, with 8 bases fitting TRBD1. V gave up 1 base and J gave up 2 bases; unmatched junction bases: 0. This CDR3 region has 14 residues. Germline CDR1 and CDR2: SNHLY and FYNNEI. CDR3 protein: CASSEDRGNYGYTF. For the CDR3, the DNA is TGTGCCAGCAGTGAAGACAGGGGGAACTATGGCTACACCTTC.

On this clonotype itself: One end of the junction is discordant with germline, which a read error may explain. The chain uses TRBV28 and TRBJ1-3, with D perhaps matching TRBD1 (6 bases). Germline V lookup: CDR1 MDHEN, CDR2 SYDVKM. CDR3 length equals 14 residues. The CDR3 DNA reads TGTGCCAGCAGTGAAACAGGGTCGGGAAACTCCATATATTTT. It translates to CASSETGSGNSIYF. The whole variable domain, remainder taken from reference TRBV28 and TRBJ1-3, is DVKVTQSSRYLVKRTGEKVFLECVQDMDHENMFWYRQDPGLGLRLIYFSYDVKMKEKGDIPEGYSVSREKKERFSLILESASTNQTSMYLCASSETGSGNSIYFGEGSWLTVV.

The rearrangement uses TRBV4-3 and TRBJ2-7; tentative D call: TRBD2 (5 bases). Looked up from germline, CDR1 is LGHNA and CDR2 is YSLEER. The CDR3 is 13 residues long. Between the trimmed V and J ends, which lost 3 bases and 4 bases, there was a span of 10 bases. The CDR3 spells CASSHAGGYEQYF. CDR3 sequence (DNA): TGCGCCAGCAGCCATGCCGGAGGATACGAGCAGTACTTC.

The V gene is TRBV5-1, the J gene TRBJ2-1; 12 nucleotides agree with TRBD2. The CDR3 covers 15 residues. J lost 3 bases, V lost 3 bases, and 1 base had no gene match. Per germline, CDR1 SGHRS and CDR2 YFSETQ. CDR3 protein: CASSWTSGNYNEQFF. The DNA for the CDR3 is TGCGCCAGCAGCTGGACTAGCGGGAACTACAATGAGCAGTTCTTC. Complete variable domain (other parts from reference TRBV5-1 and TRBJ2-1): KAGVTQTPRYLIKTRGQQVTLSCSPISGHRSVSWYQQTPGQGLQFLFEYFSETQRNKGNFPGRFSGRQFSNSRSEMNVSTLELGDSALYLCASSWTSGNYNEQFFGPGTRLTVL.

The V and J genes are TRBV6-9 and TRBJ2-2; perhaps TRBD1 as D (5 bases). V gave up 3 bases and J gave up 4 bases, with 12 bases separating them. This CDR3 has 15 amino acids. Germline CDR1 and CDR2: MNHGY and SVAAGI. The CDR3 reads CASSYQAGPTGELFF. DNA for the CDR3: TGTGCCAGCAGTTACCAGGCAGGGCCCACCGGGGAGCTGTTTTTT.

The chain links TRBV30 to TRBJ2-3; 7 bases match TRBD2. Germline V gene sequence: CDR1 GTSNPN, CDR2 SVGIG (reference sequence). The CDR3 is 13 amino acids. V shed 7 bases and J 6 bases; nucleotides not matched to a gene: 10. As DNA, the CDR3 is TGTGCCTACGCCGGGGGGTATCGGGATACGCAGTATTTT. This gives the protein CAYAGGYRDTQYF.

The CDR3 DNA reads as TGTGCCAGCAGTGAATCGGAGCTTACGCATTTT. Translating it yields CASSESELTHF. J is TRBJ1-5 and V is TRBV25-1; D uncertain. Germline loops: CDR1 MGHDK, CDR2 SYGVNS. This CDR3 has 11 amino acids. Deletions cut 1 base from V and 15 bases from J, with 10 bases between.

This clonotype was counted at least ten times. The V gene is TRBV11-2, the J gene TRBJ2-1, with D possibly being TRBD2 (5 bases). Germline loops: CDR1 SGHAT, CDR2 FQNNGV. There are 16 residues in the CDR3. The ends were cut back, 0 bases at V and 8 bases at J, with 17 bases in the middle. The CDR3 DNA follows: TGTGCCAGCAGCTTAGATCCTAGCCCTGACGGCTATGAGCAGTTCTTC. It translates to CASSLDPSPDGYEQFF. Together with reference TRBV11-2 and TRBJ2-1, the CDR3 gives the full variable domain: EAGVAQSPRYKIIEKRQSVAFWCNPISGHATLYWYQQILGQGPKLLIQFQNNGVVDDSQLPKDRFSAERLKGVDSTLKIQPAKLEDSAVYLCASSLDPSPDGYEQFFGPGTRLTVL.

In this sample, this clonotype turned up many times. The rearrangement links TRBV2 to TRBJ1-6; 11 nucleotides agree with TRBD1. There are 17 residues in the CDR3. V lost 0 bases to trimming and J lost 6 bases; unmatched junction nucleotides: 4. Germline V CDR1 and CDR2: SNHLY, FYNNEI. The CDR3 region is CASSEARTGGTNSPLHF. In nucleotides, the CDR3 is TGTGCCAGCAGTGAAGCGAGGACAGGGGGCACTAATTCACCCCTCCACTTT. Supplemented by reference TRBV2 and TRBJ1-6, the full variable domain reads EPEVTQTPSHQVTQMGQEVILRCVPISNHLYFYWYRQILGQKVEFLVSFYNNEISEKSEIFDDQFSVERPDGSNFTLKIRSTKLEDSAMYFCASSEARTGGTNSPLHFGNGTRLTVT.

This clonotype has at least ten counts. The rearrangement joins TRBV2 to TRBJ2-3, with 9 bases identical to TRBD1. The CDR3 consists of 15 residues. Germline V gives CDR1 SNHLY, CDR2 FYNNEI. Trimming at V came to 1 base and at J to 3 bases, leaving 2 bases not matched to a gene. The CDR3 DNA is TGTGCCAGCAGTGAAGGCGGGACAGGGACAGATACGCAGTATTTT. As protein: CASSEGGTGTDTQYF.

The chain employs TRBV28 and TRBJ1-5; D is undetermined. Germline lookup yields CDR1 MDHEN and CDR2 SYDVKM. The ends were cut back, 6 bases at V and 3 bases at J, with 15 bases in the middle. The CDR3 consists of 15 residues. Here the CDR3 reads CASSNEPTPNQPQHF. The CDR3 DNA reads TGTGCCAGCAGCAACGAACCCACACCCAATCAGCCCCAGCATTTT.

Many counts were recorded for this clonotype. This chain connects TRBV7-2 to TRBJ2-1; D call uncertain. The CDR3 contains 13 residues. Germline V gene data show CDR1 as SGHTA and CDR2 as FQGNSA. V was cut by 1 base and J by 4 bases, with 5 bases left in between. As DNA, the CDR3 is TGTGCCAGCAGCTTAGTTGAATACAATGAGCAGTTCTTC. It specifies CASSLVEYNEQFF. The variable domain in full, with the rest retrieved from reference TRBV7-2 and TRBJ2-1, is GAGVSQSPSNKVTEKGKDVELRCDPISGHTALYWYRQSLGQGLEFLIYFQGNSAPDKSGLPSDRFSAERTGGSVSTLTIQRTQQEDSAVYLCASSLVEYNEQFFGPGTRLTVL.